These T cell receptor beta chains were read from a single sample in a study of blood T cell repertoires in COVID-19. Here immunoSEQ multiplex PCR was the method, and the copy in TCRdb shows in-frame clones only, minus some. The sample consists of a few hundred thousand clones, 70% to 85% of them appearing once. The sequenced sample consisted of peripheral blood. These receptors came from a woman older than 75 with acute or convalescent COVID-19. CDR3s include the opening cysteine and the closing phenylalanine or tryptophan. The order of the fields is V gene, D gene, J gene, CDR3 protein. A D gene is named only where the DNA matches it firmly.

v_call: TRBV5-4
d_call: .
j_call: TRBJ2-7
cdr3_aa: CASSGVPSSHEQYF

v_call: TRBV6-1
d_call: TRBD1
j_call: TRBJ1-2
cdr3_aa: CASSESGTGYRGYTF

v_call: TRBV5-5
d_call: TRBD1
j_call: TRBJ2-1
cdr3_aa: CASSFPGQTNEQFF

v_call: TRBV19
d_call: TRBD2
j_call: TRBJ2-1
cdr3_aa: CASSISSGGYNEQFF

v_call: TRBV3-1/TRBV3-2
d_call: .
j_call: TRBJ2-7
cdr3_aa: CASSQTTRDEQYF

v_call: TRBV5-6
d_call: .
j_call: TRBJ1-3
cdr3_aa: CASTISFAGNTIYF

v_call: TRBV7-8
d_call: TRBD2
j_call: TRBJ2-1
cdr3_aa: CASSHTSAYNEQFF

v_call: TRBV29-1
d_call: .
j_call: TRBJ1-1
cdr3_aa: CSVDGGGRAEAFF

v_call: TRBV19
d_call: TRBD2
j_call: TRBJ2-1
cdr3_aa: CASSRGSGAYSYNEQFF

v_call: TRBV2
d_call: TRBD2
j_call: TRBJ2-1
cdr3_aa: CASTERELGEQFF

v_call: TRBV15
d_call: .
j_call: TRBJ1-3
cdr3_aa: CATSRDGSVAGLGGNTIYF

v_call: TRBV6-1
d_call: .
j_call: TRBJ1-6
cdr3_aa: CASSEAAGIGISPLHF

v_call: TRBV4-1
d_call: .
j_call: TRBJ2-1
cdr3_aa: CASSQEGRTGLGEQFF

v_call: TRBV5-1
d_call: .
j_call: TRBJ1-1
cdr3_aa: CASSPVSVGNTEAFF

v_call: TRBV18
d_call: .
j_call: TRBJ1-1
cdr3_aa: CASSARPGDTEAFF

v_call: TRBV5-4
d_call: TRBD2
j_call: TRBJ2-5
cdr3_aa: CASSLAGAGGETQYF

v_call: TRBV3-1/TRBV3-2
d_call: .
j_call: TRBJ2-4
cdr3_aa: CASNGGGALKNIQYF

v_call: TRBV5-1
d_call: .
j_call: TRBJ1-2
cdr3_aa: CASSLAGGDSMSGYTF

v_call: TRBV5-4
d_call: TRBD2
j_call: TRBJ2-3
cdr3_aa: CASSLAGVDTQYF

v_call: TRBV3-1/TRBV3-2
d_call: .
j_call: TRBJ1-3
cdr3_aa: CASSQGSLGSGNTIYF

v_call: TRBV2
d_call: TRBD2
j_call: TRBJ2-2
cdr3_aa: CASSVSGTSGQTGELFF

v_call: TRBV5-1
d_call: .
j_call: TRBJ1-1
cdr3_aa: CASSLATVQAEAFF

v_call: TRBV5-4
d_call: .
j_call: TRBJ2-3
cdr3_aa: CASSGNTGISTDTQYF

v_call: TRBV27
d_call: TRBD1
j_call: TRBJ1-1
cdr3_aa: CASSITGVNTEAFF

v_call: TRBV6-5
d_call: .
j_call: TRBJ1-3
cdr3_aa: CASSSWTRSSGNTIYF

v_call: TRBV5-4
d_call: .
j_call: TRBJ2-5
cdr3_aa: CASSTWTGQETQYF

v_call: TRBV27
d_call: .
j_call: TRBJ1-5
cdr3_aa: CAAGIYSNQPQHF

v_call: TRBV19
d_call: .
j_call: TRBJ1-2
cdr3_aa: CATRPPTGNYGYTF

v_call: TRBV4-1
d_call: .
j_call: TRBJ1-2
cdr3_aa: CASSQEDRVSYGYTF

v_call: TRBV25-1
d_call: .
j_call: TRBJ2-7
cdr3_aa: CASSEGGTYEQYF

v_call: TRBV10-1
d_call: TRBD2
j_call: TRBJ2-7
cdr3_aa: CASRTSGLSYEQYF

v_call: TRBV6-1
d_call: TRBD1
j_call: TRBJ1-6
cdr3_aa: CASSEAPGQGTSYNSPLHF

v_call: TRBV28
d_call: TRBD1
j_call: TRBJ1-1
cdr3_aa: CASSLYLGTVNTEAFF

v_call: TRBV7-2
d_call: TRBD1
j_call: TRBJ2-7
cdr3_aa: CASSPRQTAGGEQYF

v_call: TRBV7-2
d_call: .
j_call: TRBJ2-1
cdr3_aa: CASSFGAGVDEQFF

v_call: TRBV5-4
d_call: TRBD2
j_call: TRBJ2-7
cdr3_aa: CASRFREGEQYF

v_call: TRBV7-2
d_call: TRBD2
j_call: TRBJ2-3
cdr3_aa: CASSLGGGGASTDTQYF

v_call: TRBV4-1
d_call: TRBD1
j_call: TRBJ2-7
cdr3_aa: CASSVQGAGEQYF

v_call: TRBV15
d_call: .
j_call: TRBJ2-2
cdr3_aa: CATSIQRAGGELFF

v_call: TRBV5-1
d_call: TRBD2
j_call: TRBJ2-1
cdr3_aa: CASSPRAGEAGDEQFF

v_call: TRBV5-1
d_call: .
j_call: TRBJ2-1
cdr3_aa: CASSLGGIMVNEQFF

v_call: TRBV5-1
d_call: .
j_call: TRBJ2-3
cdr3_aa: CASSLAGGGAMTDTQYF

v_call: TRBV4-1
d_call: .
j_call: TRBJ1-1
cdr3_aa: CASTAGNRGGPTEAFF

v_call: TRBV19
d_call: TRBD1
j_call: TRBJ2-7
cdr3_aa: CASSIQGAYEQYF

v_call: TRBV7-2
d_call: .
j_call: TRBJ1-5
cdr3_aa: CASSVLNQPQHF

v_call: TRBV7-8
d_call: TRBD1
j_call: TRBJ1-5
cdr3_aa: CASSLGLGQGVSNQPQHF

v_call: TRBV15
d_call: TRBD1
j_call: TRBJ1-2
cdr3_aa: CATSPGTGLLYGYTF

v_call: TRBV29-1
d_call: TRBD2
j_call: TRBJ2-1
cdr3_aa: CSVWGLAGTYNEQFF

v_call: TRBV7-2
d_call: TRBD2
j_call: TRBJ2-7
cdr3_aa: CAGGVSGRYEQYF

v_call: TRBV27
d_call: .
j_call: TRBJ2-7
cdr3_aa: CASSLASGAPSYEQYF

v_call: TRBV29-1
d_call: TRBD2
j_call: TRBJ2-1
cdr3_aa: CSAARTSGMSGGEQFF

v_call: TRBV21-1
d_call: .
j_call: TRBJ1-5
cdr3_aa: CASSKVEPLADQPQHF

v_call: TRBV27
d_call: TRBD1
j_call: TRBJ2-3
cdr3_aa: CASSPRGREEDTQYF

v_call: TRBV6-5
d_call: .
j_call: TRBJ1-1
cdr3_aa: CASSYSLQMNTEAFF

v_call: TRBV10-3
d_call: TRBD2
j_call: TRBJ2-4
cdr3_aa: CAISESGTSGGSLAKNIQYF

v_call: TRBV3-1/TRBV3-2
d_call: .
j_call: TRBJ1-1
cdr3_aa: CASSQAGASTEAFF

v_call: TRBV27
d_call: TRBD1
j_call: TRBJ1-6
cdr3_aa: CASSRKGAIRNSPLHF